This T cell receptor (beta chain) originates from a study of shared clonotypes between healthy human individuals. As for the study in general: Donors consisted of two women and three men between 18 and 49.

Participating donors were healthy, HIV-negative adults free of recent acute infections or vaccinations. All of the donors resided in Nashville, Tennessee, and each was a Caucasian adult. In its sample, this clone was seen once. Genomic DNA (from each subset) was split evenly across several immunoSEQ plates. The data were produced by immunoSEQ multiplex PCR, yet TCRdb's version contains in-frame clones alone and is incomplete. The data show fewer than 600,000 clones, about 85% seen once. Sequencing input: PBMCs. This TCR derives from a middle-aged woman in good health. Some clones in this sample may be carry-over from other donors' samples.

CDR3 loop: CASSLSNRALSLDTQYF. In DNA form, the CDR3 reads TGCGCCAGCAGCTTGTCGAACCGGGCCCTGTCCTTGGATACGCAGTATTTT. This chain links TRBV5-1 with TRBJ2-3, with unresolved D. Deletions cut 1 base from V and 6 bases from J, with 21 bases between. The CDR3 has 17 residues. Germline V gene data show CDR1 as SGHRS and CDR2 as YFSETQ.